One and the same sample provided the 9 T cell receptor beta chains below, sequenced in a study of T cells expressing NK-cell markers. TCRdb reprocessed the 5' RACE reads and reports one entry per CDR3 protein, with no DNA. This table holds some 440,000 distinct CDR3 sequences. Sequenced sample: blood T cells: a sorted CD56 or NKG2C T cell subset, CD4+ or CD8+ T cells, or bulk PBMC T cells (not recorded which). The receptors were gathered from a woman between 45 and 60 years old in good health.

V is TRBV5-5 and J is TRBJ2-3; the D call of TRBD2 rests on TCRdb alone, since no DNA is present to check it. CDR1 SGHKS and CDR2 YYEKEE come from the germline V gene (reference sequence). The CDR3 length is 15 residues. The CDR3 region is CASSLGGDHTDTQYF.

This chain connects TRBV6-5 to TRBJ1-1; absent DNA, TCRdb's TRBD1 call cannot be checked. The CDR3 consists of 16 residues. In germline, CDR1 is MNHEY, CDR2 SVGAGI. The CDR3 reads CASSYQNQLGTSEAFF.

The chain recombines TRBV12-3 or TRBV12-4 with TRBJ2-1; TCRdb reports TRBD1, a call that lacks DNA to check it against. The CDR3 consists of 13 residues. The CDR3 is CASSWTGTNEQFF.

V is TRBV2 and J is TRBJ2-1; TCRdb proposes TRBD2, but this gene call is untestable without DNA. Germline CDR1 and CDR2: SNHLY and FYNNEI. This CDR3 comprises 15 residues. The CDR3 here is CASRADGPRNNEQFF.

The chain uses TRBV4-1 and TRBJ2-7; there is no DNA to check the TCRdb D call of TRBD1. There are 22 residues in the CDR3. Germline lookup yields CDR1 MGHRA and CDR2 YSYEKL. The CDR3 sequence: CASSQVVGNRDRETLDRYEQYF.

V usage is TRBV7-8 and J usage is TRBJ1-1; TCRdb's assignment of TRBD1 cannot be checked, as there is no DNA. The CDR3 totals 13 residues. Per the germline V gene, CDR1 is SGHVS and CDR2 is FQNEAQ. The CDR3 protein is CATDGGPSTEAFF.

This rearrangement joins TRBV4-2 to TRBJ1-5; with no DNA, the TCRdb D assignment of TRBD1 cannot be verified. From germline, CDR1 is LGHNA and CDR2 YNFKEQ. This CDR3 spans 15 amino acids. The chain's CDR3 is CASSQGTGPNQPQHF.

The genes are TRBV29-1 and TRBJ1-4; there is no DNA to check the TCRdb D call of TRBD1. CDR3 length: 15 amino acids. Germline V gene sequence: CDR1 SQVTM, CDR2 ANQGSEA. The CDR3 loop is CSVEDVTPLNEKLFF.

This chain uses TRBV29-1 with TRBJ2-2; without DNA, the TCRdb call of TRBD1 cannot be checked. This CDR3 comprises 14 residues. Per germline, CDR1 SQVTM and CDR2 ANQGSEA. The CDR3 sequence: CSVRGQGEGGELFF.